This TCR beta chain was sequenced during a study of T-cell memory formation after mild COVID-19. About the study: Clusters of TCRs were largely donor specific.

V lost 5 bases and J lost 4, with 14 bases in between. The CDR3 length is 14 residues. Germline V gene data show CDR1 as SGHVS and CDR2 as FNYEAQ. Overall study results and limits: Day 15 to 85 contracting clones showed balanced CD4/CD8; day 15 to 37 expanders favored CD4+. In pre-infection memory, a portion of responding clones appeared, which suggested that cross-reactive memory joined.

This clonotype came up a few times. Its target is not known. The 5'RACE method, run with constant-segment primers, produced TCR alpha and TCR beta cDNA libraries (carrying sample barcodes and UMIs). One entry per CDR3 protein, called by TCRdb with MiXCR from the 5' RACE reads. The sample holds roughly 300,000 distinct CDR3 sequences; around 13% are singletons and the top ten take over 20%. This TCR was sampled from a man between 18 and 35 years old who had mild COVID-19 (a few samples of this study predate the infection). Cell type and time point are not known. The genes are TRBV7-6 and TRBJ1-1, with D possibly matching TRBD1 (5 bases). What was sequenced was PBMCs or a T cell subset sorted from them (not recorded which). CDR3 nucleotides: TGTGCCAGCAGCACGGAAGCGGGGCTCACTGAAGCTTTCTTT. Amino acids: CASSTEAGLTEAFF. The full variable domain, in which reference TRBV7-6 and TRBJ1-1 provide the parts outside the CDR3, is GAGVSQSPRYKVTKRGQDVALRCDPISGHVSLYWYRQALGQGPEFLTYFNYEAQQDKSGLPNDRFSAERPEGSISTLTIQRTEQRDSAMYRCASSTEAGLTEAFFGQGTRLTVV.